This T cell receptor (beta chain) was observed in a study of cytomegalovirus exposure and HLA in healthy donors (dated by TCRdb to 2015 to 2018). Notes on the research overall: An earlier analysis of some 600 of the donors reported over 250 Gb of sequence data and 90 million to 120 million unique TCR beta sequences obtained from about 179 million T cells. A later genetic analysis used genome-wide SNP genotypes for about three fifths of the roughly 700 donors, treating that subset as a discovery cohort. The study aimed to test whether signatures of past pathogen exposure could be identified by cataloging public T cell receptors. HLA typing covered class I and class II loci at four-digit resolution. The study used immunosequencing to profile the T cell repertoires of 666 subjects and linked those repertoires to cytomegalovirus serostatus. Of the approximately 400 genotyped donors, about 80% fell in the genetic ancestry cluster associated with self-reported Caucasian donors. Donor age, sex, ethnicity and CMV serostatus were collected together with the repertoire data. Across approximately 420 genotyped donors of the cohort, an average of roughly 250,000 unique TCR beta nucleotide sequences per donor were sequenced, and 15% to 20% of those sequences were non-productive. To study patterns of TCR occurrence, a later analysis re-analyzed previously published TCR beta repertoires from around 660 donors and added high-resolution HLA genotyping. In the later analysis, no new phenotypic data were used to find candidate immune exposures; instead, reliance was placed on TCR beta sequences and their occurrence across donors. Every discovery cohort repertoire had been produced on one sequencing platform. Roughly 5 DR-DQ haplotypes were handled as single units for association and clustering, since linkage in the cohort was strong. Along with the roughly 670-subject first cohort, a separate validation cohort of over 90 different subjects was used. To predict cytomegalovirus infection status, the study combined high-throughput TCR immunosequencing, statistical association of individual TCRs with disease status, and machine learning. An earlier analysis of several hundred of the donors used high-throughput TCR beta sequencing to judge whether each TCR beta V gene segment behaved as functional or pseudogenic. The number of typed donors differed by locus: about 629-630 for A, B, C, DRB1 and DQB1; about 520 for DQA1; over 600 for DPA1; and about 450 for DPB1. An early release that covered fewer than 750 HLA-typed donors contained around 330 gigabases of sequencing data and tens of millions of unique TCR sequences. General conclusions and limits of the study: Across donors, most TCR sequences were observed very rarely, whereas some public TCRs were present in many individuals. A later analysis associated approximately 17,000 TCR beta sequences with specific HLA alleles at a false discovery rate of 0.05. A later genetic analysis reported fewer N-insertions in productive TCRs among donors in an Asian-associated ancestry cluster than the roughly 690-donor mean. A later analysis found that TCR association rates varied across HLA loci, with DRB1 alleles showing the most associated TCRs and HLA-C alleles the fewest. The 87-base-pair reads could not distinguish some IMGT-functional V segments, including TRBV6-2 and TRBV6-3, so those segments were excluded. Strong co-occurrence of HLA alleles, especially DR and DQ, made assigning TCR associations to individual alleles difficult. In this cohort, only TCR beta chains were sequenced, and detectable features were limited by the absence of alpha or paired-chain data. Several of the top co-occurrence clusters appeared to be linked to parvovirus B19, influenza, CMV and Epstein-Barr virus, according to a later analysis. The authors suggested that the approach could potentially be extended to other disease states and immunological phenotypes. In vitro tests confirmed that three of the cytomegalovirus-associated TCR beta chains recognize cytomegalovirus antigens. A further reported finding was that TCR beta sequences accurately predicted the HLA-A and HLA-B alleles for most subjects in the first cohort. Most CMV-associated TCR beta chains appeared to be HLA-restricted in a later analysis, and the HLA associations seemed to be driven largely by CMV exposure. For the cohort, immune exposure information was limited to CMV serostatus. HLA typing was unavailable for some donors at each locus, so association tests used only the typed subset. Broadly in line with IMGT annotations, most TCR beta V segments showed up in productive rearrangements about 87% or about 30% of the time in an earlier analysis of under 700 of the donors. V-gene and J-gene trimming of TCR beta chains was associated with a missense DCLRE1C variant in a later genetic analysis, and the association was replicated in an independent cohort. The earlier analysis of a few hundred of the donors excluded about 16 rarely observed V segments, including chromosome 9 orphons, because counts were too low. Roughly uniform sequencing depth across donors was assumed in presence/absence analyses, although this assumption may not hold. A total of fewer than 200 TCR beta chains were listed by the study as associated with cytomegalovirus. In a later analysis, HLA-associated TCR beta chains were found to be more clonally expanded and to have lower generation probabilities than equally common non-associated chains. Linkage disequilibrium might explain the correlated functional status among segregating V segments, but an unknown experimental factor could not be ruled out. The classifier was reported to diagnose cytomegalovirus status with high specificity and sensitivity in both the original and validation cohorts. A group of highly shared sequence variants was considered likely to be a technical artifact of the sequencing pipeline.

This clone has more than one count but fewer than ten. Its antigen remains undetermined. No per-base quality is available; no much larger clone lies one base away. In total, fewer than 750 healthy bone marrow donors made up the cohort. At the time of sampling, all cohort members were nominally healthy, though unrecorded immune exposures were likely present. The donor was CMV seronegative and belonged to the group of 350 to 400 seronegative cohort members. A peripheral blood sample was collected from each donor, and TCR beta sequencing was performed on peripheral blood mononuclear cells. Genomic DNA extraction from the blood cell samples was performed with the Qiagen DNeasy Blood Extraction Kit. The germline V gene yields SGHTA for CDR1 and FQGNSA for CDR2. V loses 5 bases of germline sequence and J loses 7 bases, and the interval between the two ends is 11 bases. The CDR3 covers 12 residues, taking in both the cysteine and the phenylalanine. Only the CDR3 part of the read is kept: 36 bases, read in frame from the first base.

The library was prepared using the immunoSEQ multiplex PCR assay. The multiplex PCR relied on a mix of 60 forward primers for TCR Vbeta segments and 13 reverse primers for TCR Jbeta segments. A multiplex PCR assay on genomic DNA amplified the CDR3 region of rearranged TCR beta genes. Amplified TCR beta libraries were sequenced as 87-base-pair reads on the Illumina HiSeq System. On the study's bioinformatics: In a later analysis, 77 million or so unique TCR beta chains were counted across the roughly 670 repertoires, and roughly 9.9 million of these chains were shared by at least two donors. Raw reads were error-corrected and collapsed into unique sequences with a nearest-neighbor algorithm that merged closely related sequences to remove PCR and sequencing errors. CDR3 sequences were aligned to IMGT reference sequences to assign V, D and J gene segments. For a sequence to be retained, a match of at least six nucleotides was required to both a V gene segment and a J gene segment. Rearrangements were classified as productive when the CDR3 lacked stop codons and remained in frame with V and J, and all other rearrangements were classified as non-productive. Following IMGT convention, CDR3 was defined as the stretch from the second conserved V-encoded cysteine to the conserved J-encoded phenylalanine. The earlier analysis of about 590 of the donors excluded sequences that lacked an unambiguous match to a single V gene segment. An earlier analysis of several hundred of the donors called V segments functional above 56.7% productive rearrangements and segregating when the between-donor standard deviation exceeded 5%. A statistical classification framework was built to diagnose cytomegalovirus status from the catalog of TCR beta chain sequences. V and J gene assignment, in a later analysis, came from comparing TCR nucleotide sequences with IMGT/GENE-DB human TR gene sequences. Using the TCRdist pipeline, a later analysis assigned CDR3 sequences along with most-parsimonious VDJ recombination scenarios. A later analysis defined each TCR beta chain by its CDR3 amino acid sequence plus V-gene family, and excluded reads lacking a unique V-gene family. In a later analysis, approximately 640 highly shared, low-generation-probability nucleotide sequences were removed to address suspected cross-contamination and a sequencing artifact. In a later analysis, a clonal expansion index was calculated for each public chain from normalized within-repertoire ranks of inferred template counts. In a later analysis, generation probabilities were computed with a VDJ recombination model fitted to out-of-frame rearrangements, and the resulting probabilities were checked against IGoR. In a later analysis, hypergeometric tests were used to score TCR-TCR, TCR-HLA and TCR-CMV co-occurrence, with a repertoire-size bias correction applied to TCR pairs. False discovery rates were estimated in a later analysis by permuting HLA or CMV assignments 20 times. In a later analysis, co-occurring TCRs were grouped using DBSCAN, and TCRdist sequence similarity was added for clustering within HLA-allele-positive subsets. Co-occurrence clustering excluded repertoires with fewer than 30,000 or more than 120,000 public chains, plus five with anomalous nucleotide sharing. Not all clones reach the TCRdb copy of this immuneACCESS table, which keeps in-frame sequences only. Checked studies attribute under half of the gap to unresolved V genes and leave the rest unexplained. The DNA gave D and trimming, while V, J and clone size come from that table. The sample table records more than 90,000 clones; approximately 70% of these occur just once. The ten largest account for more than 2.5% of the sample.

The V and J segments used are TRBV7-2 and TRBJ1-1; the D gene is perhaps TRBD1, from 6 matching bases. Material: PBMCs. This sequence was found in a man between 50 and 59 years old in good health and CMV-seronegative. The CDR3 region has the sequence CASSPGHNEAFF. The DNA reads TGTGCCAGCAGCCCGGGACACAATGAAGCTTTCTTT.